A selection of T cell receptor beta chains follows, all from one sample in a study of siplizumab effects on memory and regulatory T cells. Clones were read by immunoSEQ multiplex PCR, and TCRdb kept only the in-frame ones, dropping some. The data show some 87,000 clones, with about 87% seen just once and over 12% held by the top ten. Sequencing was carried out using CD4+ T cells sorted from blood. Receptors originate from a human donor in good health. Both conserved end residues are part of each CDR3. D genes are given only for firm matches. Clone size appears in some rows only: once, few, many, or a class for an expanded clone.

>TRBD1|TRBV4-1|-|16|TRBJ1-4
TGCGCCAGCAGCCTCAGCATGGGGACAGGGAGTGAAAAACTGTTTTTT
CASSLSMGTGSEKLFF
>TRBD1|TRBV28|-|17|TRBJ1-1
TGTGCCAGCAGTTCCCCCCGATATACAGGGGCGGACACTGAAGCTTTCTTT
CASSSPRYTGADTEAFF
>-|TRBV27|-|14|TRBJ1-1
TGTGCCAGCAGGTCCCGGGGCCCAAACACTGAAGCTTTCTTT
CASRSRGPNTEAFF
>-|TRBV14|-|13|TRBJ1-5
TGTGCCAGCAGCCAATCGGGTAATCAGCCCCAGCATTTT
CASSQSGNQPQHF
>-|TRBV19|-|11|TRBJ2-5
TGTGCCAGTAGTATTAGGGGGGCCCAGTACTTC
CASSIRGAQYF
>-|TRBV30|-|13|TRBJ2-1
TGTGCCTTTGACATTTCTATTTACAATGAGCAGTTCTTC
CAFDISIYNEQFF
>TRBD1|TRBV6-1|few|13|TRBJ2-2
TGTGCCAGCGATCCAGGGGGCTCGGGAAAGCTGTTTTTT
CASDPGGSGKLFF
>-|TRBV29-1|-|14|TRBJ1-2
TGCAGCGTTGAATCGGGTAGGGGAGCATATGGCTACACCTTC
CSVESGRGAYGYTF
>-|TRBV6-5|-|14|TRBJ1-5
TGTGCCAGCACCGGATTATATAGCAATCAGCCCCAGCATTTT
CASTGLYSNQPQHF
>-|TRBV6-5|-|13|TRBJ1-5
TGTGCCAGCAGCCGAACGGGGGGCCAGCCCCAGCATTTT
CASSRTGGQPQHF
>TRBD1|TRBV29-1|-|14|TRBJ1-5
TGCAGCGCCGCAACGGGGACAGGAAATCAGCCCCAGCATTTT
CSAATGTGNQPQHF
>-|TRBV2|-|14|TRBJ1-2
TGTGCCAGCAGTGAAGCGAACCAGGCGAATGGCTACACCTTC
CASSEANQANGYTF
>TRBD2|TRBV11-2|-|14|TRBJ2-3
TGTGCCAGCAGACACAGCGGGAGGGGAGATACGCAGTATTTT
CASRHSGRGDTQYF
>-|TRBV27|few|14|TRBJ1-2
TGTGCCAGCAGTTTAAATGGCCTTTTTACCGGCTACACCTTC
CASSLNGLFTGYTF
>-|TRBV30|-|16|TRBJ2-1
TGTGCCTGGAGTGTAGGGACGGGCCTCCTCTACAATGAGCAGTTCTTC
CAWSVGTGLLYNEQFF
>-|TRBV5-1|few|15|TRBJ1-4
TGCGCCAGCAGCCCGGCCATGCCCGGAGATGAAAAACTGTTTTTT
CASSPAMPGDEKLFF
>TRBD2|TRBV28|-|16|TRBJ2-3
TGTGCCAGCAGTGCTCGACTAGCGGGAGGGCCAGATACGCAGTATTTT
CASSARLAGGPDTQYF
>TRBD2|TRBV28|-|16|TRBJ2-1
TGTGCCAGCAGTTCCGCTAGCGGGCCCTCCTACAATGAGCAGTTCTTC
CASSSASGPSYNEQFF
>-|TRBV28|-|14|TRBJ2-7
TGTGCCAGCAGCAATGACCAATCCTCCTACGAGCAGTACTTC
CASSNDQSSYEQYF
>TRBD2|TRBV4-2|-|15|TRBJ2-7
TGTGCCAGCAGCCTGTCTAGCGGGAGGGCGGGCGAGCAGTACTTC
CASSLSSGRAGEQYF
>-|TRBV6-1|-|15|TRBJ1-1
TGTGCCAGCAGTGAAGAAGGGACCGCGAACACTGAAGCTTTCTTT
CASSEEGTANTEAFF
>-|TRBV19|-|14|TRBJ1-5
TGTGCCAGTGACGGAGTGGGGGGGTTTCAGCCCCAGCATTTT
CASDGVGGFQPQHF
>TRBD2|TRBV28|-|14|TRBJ2-5
TGTGCCAGCACCCAGGCGGGGGTTAGAGGGACCCAGTACTTC
CASTQAGVRGTQYF
>TRBD1|TRBV18|-|17|TRBJ1-4
TGTGCCAGCTCACCCCGACTAACAGGGGGCGCGGCTGAAAAACTGTTTTTT
CASSPRLTGGAAEKLFF
>-|TRBV9|-|15|TRBJ2-2
TGTGCCAGCAGCCCAGGGCACAGGGCTTCCGGGGAGCTGTTTTTT
CASSPGHRASGELFF
>-|TRBV7-3|-|16|TRBJ1-1
TGTGCCAGCAGCCACCAGACCGGACAATTTCTCGCTGAAGCTTTCTTT
CASSHQTGQFLAEAFF
>TRBD1|TRBV5-8|-|14|TRBJ2-5
TGTGCCAGCAGCCGTCGGGCAGGGGGAGAGACCCAGTACTTC
CASSRRAGGETQYF
>-|TRBV9|-|12|TRBJ2-1
TGTGCCAGCAGCGGGCATTTGGGTGAGCAGTTCTTC
CASSGHLGEQFF
>-|TRBV30|-|13|TRBJ1-1
TGTGCCTGGCGCCGGGTCCCGAAGACTGAAGCTTTCTTT
CAWRRVPKTEAFF
>-|TRBV7-2|-|16|TRBJ2-6
TGTGCCAGCAGCCCCCGACAGACCTCTGGGGCCAACGTCCTGACTTTC
CASSPRQTSGANVLTF
>-|TRBV7-8|-|16|TRBJ2-7
TGTGCCAGCAGCTTAGATGGGCGTAAGGAATACTACGAGCAGTACTTC
CASSLDGRKEYYEQYF
>-|TRBV5-4|-|16|TRBJ2-1
TGTGCCAGCAGCCCGCGGACAGTCAACTCCTACAATGAGCAGTTCTTC
CASSPRTVNSYNEQFF
>TRBD2|TRBV25-1|-|12|TRBJ2-3
TGTGCCAGCAGTGAAGGGGGAGGGACGCAGTATTTT
CASSEGGGTQYF
>-|TRBV4-2|-|16|TRBJ1-2
TGTGCCAGCAGCCGACTCTCAGGGGATCGAAACTATGGCTACACCTTC
CASSRLSGDRNYGYTF
>TRBD2|TRBV9|-|15|TRBJ2-2
TGTGCCAGCAGTGAACCGGGACTAAGCACCGGGGAGCTGTTTTTT
CASSEPGLSTGELFF
>-|TRBV15|few|14|TRBJ1-2
TGTGCCACCAGCAGGCCAGATCAAGCCTATGGCTACACCTTC
CATSRPDQAYGYTF
>TRBD1|TRBV5-5|-|18|TRBJ2-7
TGTGCCAGCAGCCACCCCAAGGGACAGGGAGGATGGTCCTACGAGCAGTACTTC
CASSHPKGQGGWSYEQYF
>-|TRBV4-2|-|13|TRBJ2-2
TGTGCCAGCAGCCAAGATAGGGACCGGGAGCTGTTTTTT
CASSQDRDRELFF
>-|TRBV30|once|12|TRBJ2-2
TGTGCCTGGAGTGTACTAGCCGGGGAGCTGTTTTTT
CAWSVLAGELFF
>-|TRBV18|-|13|TRBJ2-5
TGTGCCAGCTCATCAAAGCCACAAGAGACCCAGTACTTC
CASSSKPQETQYF